This T cell receptor beta chain was obtained from a study of T cell responses to AZD1222 COVID-19 vaccine. As to this clone: No antigen is known for it.

Method: immunoSEQ multiplex PCR; TCRdb's copy keeps in-frame clones and lacks some. The repertoire holds some 120,000 clones, with more than 85% as singletons. General study results and limits: Most donors were white British, females outnumbered males, and clonal diversity was possibly underestimated. Every sample of the repertoires postdated the peak T cell response.

The V gene lost 3 bases and the J gene lost 7 bases, with 7 bases spanning the gap. Germline V gives CDR1 LNHDA, CDR2 SQIVND (reference sequence). CDR3 length: 12 amino acids. The input for sequencing was peripheral blood, taken 28 days after the second AZD1222 dose. V gene TRBV19 combines with J gene TRBJ1-5; unclear D gene. This clonotype was sampled from an adult who received the AZD1222 COVID-19 vaccine. DNA for the CDR3: TGTGCCAGTAGTATTGGAAGGCAGCCCCAGCATTTT. Its translation: CASSIGRQPQHF.